A single sample gave rise to the 23 T cell receptor beta chains below, sequenced in a study of T cells in Graves' hyperthyroidism and ophthalmopathy (dated by TCRdb to between 2018 and 2021). Libraries were constructed by multiplex PCR. The instrument was an Illumina HiSeq 2000. The TCR beta CDR3 regions were amplified from RNA transcripts. A first-round RT-PCR of the TCR CDR3 used the HTBI primer set with the Qiagen OneStep RT-PCR kit. TCRdb cleaned the public reads at Q25 with fastp, built clones with MiXCR and kept in-frame beta chains. Under each unique CDR3 protein, matching rows form one entry showing the most common genes and DNA. For this sample there are a few hundred thousand distinct CDR3 sequences; roughly 15% appear just once. The leading ten clones occupy over 25% of the sample. The sequenced sample was blood. These receptor sequences come from a woman aged 25-40 years with Graves' ophthalmopathy.

The sample holds many counts of this clonotype. Here the CDR3 reads CAILPGQASFPTYEQYF. The DNA for the CDR3 is TGTGCCATTCTTCCGGGACAGGCTTCTTTTCCCACCTACGAGCAGTACTTC. The chain employs TRBV6-2 or TRBV6-3 and TRBJ2-7, with 8 positions matching TRBD1. This CDR3 spans 17 amino acids. CDR1 is MNHEY and CDR2 is SVGEGT in the germline V gene. With 10 bases clipped from V and 2 bases from J, the junction kept 19 bases outside the gene matches.

This sequence joins TRBV19 and TRBJ2-2, with D uncertain. Germline V gives CDR1 LNHDA, CDR2 SQIVND (reference sequence). The CDR3 spans 14 residues. The ends were cut back, 5 bases at V and 0 bases at J, with 7 bases in the middle. DNA for the CDR3: TGTGCCAGTAGTTCGCAGGCGAACACCGGGGAGCTGTTTTTT. Translation gives CASSSQANTGELFF.

This clonotype was observed at least ten times. The rearrangement joins TRBV3-1 to TRBJ2-3; D may correspond to TRBD1 or TRBD2 (6 bases each). Germline loops: CDR1 LGHDT, CDR2 YNNKEL (reference sequence). Trimming cost V 0 bases and J 6 bases, with 22 bases left between them. The CDR3 runs to 18 residues. The CDR3 spells CASSQEGTGAAWRDTQYF. The CDR3, as DNA: TGTGCCAGCAGCCAAGAAGGGACGGGGGCCGCATGGAGGGATACGCAGTATTTT.

The sample holds a few counts of this clonotype. At one end the junction does not follow the germline gene, possibly because of a read error. The genes are TRBV15 and TRBJ2-4; D perhaps matches TRBD2 (5 bases). The germline V gene encodes CDR1 LNHNV and CDR2 YYDKDF (reference sequence). The CDR3 has 19 residues. DNA of the CDR3: TGTGCCACTAGCAGGTATCTAGCCTCCTCCTTCTTAGCCAAAAACATTCAGTACTTC. The encoded protein is CATSRYLASSFLAKNIQYF.

This clonotype was counted many times. DNA for the CDR3: TGTGCCAGCAGCTTAGAGGACAGCACTGAAGCTTTCTTT. This codes for CASSLEDSTEAFF. The chain uses TRBV11-1 and TRBJ1-1, with D possibly matching TRBD1 (6 bases). CDR3 size: 13 residues. CDR1 is SGHAT, CDR2 FQDESV, per germline (reference sequence). V lost 1 base and J 4 bases, leaving 7 bases between the germline ends.

Only a few counts were recorded for this clonotype. The CDR3 DNA is TGTGCCAGCAGCTCACAGGGGGCGACTGGAAACACCATATATTTT. This gives the protein CASSSQGATGNTIYF. The chain recombines TRBV7-9 with TRBJ1-3; TRBD1 matches 9 bases. The CDR3 loop spans 15 amino acids. The germline V gene encodes CDR1 SEHNR and CDR2 FQNEAQ (reference sequence). V was pared by 4 bases and J by 2 bases, with 3 bases of the junction left unmatched.

At least ten counts were recorded for this clonotype. CDR3 amino acids: CASSVGAGGPYNEQFF. The CDR3 DNA reads TGTGCCAGCAGCGTAGGGGCGGGAGGGCCTTACAATGAGCAGTTCTTC. The genes are TRBV9 and TRBJ2-1; 9 bases align to TRBD2. The CDR3 spans 16 residues. CDR1 SGDLS and CDR2 YYNGEE come from the germline V gene. Losses at the gene ends were 0 bases for V and 4 bases for J; bases not matched to a gene: 5.

The table lists this clonotype with a few counts. The chain couples TRBV6-5 to TRBJ1-2; D ambiguous. Looked up from germline, CDR1 is MNHEY and CDR2 is SVGAGI. This CDR3 is built from 14 residues. Trimming took off 0 bases at V and 2 bases at J, with 7 bases between the two ends. The chain's CDR3 is CASSYSAGNYGYTF. The CDR3 bases are TGTGCCAGCAGTTACTCGGCGGGAAACTATGGCTACACCTTC.

The table lists this clonotype with many counts. The chain recombines TRBV11-2 with TRBJ2-5; D unresolved. With 5 bases removed from V and 7 bases from J, the gap between germline ends came to 8 bases. This CDR3 comprises 11 residues. Germline CDR1 reads SGHAT; CDR2 reads FQNNGV. The CDR3 region is CASSNKATQYF. The CDR3 nucleotides read TGTGCCAGCAGCAATAAGGCGACCCAGTACTTC.

This clonotype was recorded many times. J is TRBJ2-7 and V is TRBV4-2, with D possibly TRBD2 on 6 matching bases. The CDR3 has 15 amino acids. V was shortened by 4 bases and J by 6 bases, with 19 bases between the two germline ends. CDR1 is LGHNA and CDR2 is YNFKEQ in the germline V gene. In DNA, the CDR3 is TGTGCCAGCAGCCTCTCCCGGGAGCCGACCTCCGAGCAGTACTTC. Protein: CASSLSREPTSEQYF.

The V and J genes are TRBV29-1 and TRBJ2-7; D is undetermined. The CDR3 runs 13 residues. Per germline, CDR1 SQVTM and CDR2 ANQGSEA. Trimming left V 6 bases short and J 1 base short, with 13 bases between. DNA of the CDR3: TGCAGCGTGGTACAGCGTTCTTCCTACGAGCAGTACTTC. This gives the protein CSVVQRSSYEQYF.

This clonotype was found a few times. The CDR3 is CASSDTYEQYF. The CDR3 DNA is TGTGCCAGCAGCGATACCTACGAGCAGTACTTC. The chain has TRBV7-9 and TRBJ2-7; D not resolved. This CDR3 is 11 amino acids long. The V gene lost 5 bases and the J gene lost 2 bases, with 4 bases spanning the gap. Germline V lookup: CDR1 SEHNR, CDR2 FQNEAQ (reference sequence). The full variable domain, with the rest looked up from reference TRBV7-9 and TRBJ2-7, is DTGVSQNPRHKITKRGQNVTFRCDPISEHNRLYWYRQTLGQGPEFLTYFQNEAQLEKSRLLSDRFSAERPKGSFSTLEIQRTEQGDSAMYLCASSDTYEQYFGPGTRLTVT.

This clonotype was recorded many times. J is TRBJ2-7 and V is TRBV7-6, with D perhaps assigned TRBD1 or TRBD2 (5 bases each). The CDR3 sequence is 15 residues long. With 0 bases removed from V and 3 bases from J, the gap between germline ends came to 12 bases. The germline V gene encodes CDR1 SGHVS and CDR2 FNYEAQ. DNA for the CDR3: TGTGCCAGCAGCTTAGCGAGGGACCCCAACTACGAGCAGTACTTC. Protein product: CASSLARDPNYEQYF.

This clonotype was found a few times. The gene calls are TRBV7-9 and TRBJ1-3; D is ambiguous. From germline, CDR1 is SEHNR and CDR2 FQNEAQ (reference sequence). The CDR3 is 16 residues long. The ends were cut back, 6 bases at V and 4 bases at J, with 19 bases in the middle. DNA of the CDR3: TGTGCCAGCAGAGAGAATCCTTCGACACGCGGAAACACCATATATTTT. It is translated as CASRENPSTRGNTIYF.

This clonotype has a count of ten or more. The V and J genes are TRBV5-6 and TRBJ2-1; D uncertain. Germline assignment: CDR1 SGHDT and CDR2 YYEEEE. Trimming removed 4 bases at V and 8 bases at J, with 13 bases between. The CDR3 extends over 13 amino acids. The CDR3 coding sequence is TGTGCCAGCAGCCCGGGTACTATGGATGAGCAGTTCTTC. Encoded protein: CASSPGTMDEQFF.

This clonotype came up once. A much larger clone sits a single nucleotide away, making a read error possible. The chain recombines TRBV20-1 with TRBJ2-5, with D uncertain. Germline V gene data show CDR1 as DFQATT and CDR2 as SNEGSKA (reference sequence). Trimming pared 0 bases from V and 7 bases from J, leaving 21 bases between. The CDR3 has 16 residues. The CDR3 loop reads CSARDRRVPGSGTQYF. The CDR3 nucleotides read TGCAGTGCTAGAGATCGCAGAGTACCCGGTTCGGGGACCCAGTACTTC.

This clonotype has a count of ten or more. The V call is TRBV4-2, the J call TRBJ1-1; a weak D match, TRBD1 (5 bases). The CDR3 contains 15 residues. The V and J ends lost 0 bases and 3 bases respectively, with 11 bases between them. Germline values: CDR1 LGHNA, CDR2 YNFKEQ. This CDR3 is CASSQERTPYTEAFF. The CDR3 coding sequence is TGTGCCAGCAGCCAAGAGAGGACACCCTACACTGAAGCTTTCTTT.

This clonotype was observed many times. The chain joins TRBV2 to TRBJ2-3; 8 positions match TRBD1. The germline CDR1 and CDR2 sequences are SNHLY and FYNNEI. The CDR3 extends over 15 amino acids. Trimming removed 4 bases from V and 4 bases from J; junction bases left unmatched: 7. The CDR3 loop is CASSVRTGNADTQYF. The CDR3 nucleotides read TGTGCCAGCAGTGTCCGGACAGGGAACGCAGATACGCAGTATTTT.

This rearrangement joins TRBV29-1 to TRBJ2-7; possibly TRBD1 or TRBD2 for D (5 bases each). The CDR3 is 14 residues long. V was shortened by 0 bases and J by 5 bases, with 14 bases between the two germline ends. Germline CDR1 SQVTM, CDR2 ANQGSEA. CDR3 amino acids: CSVEEGENADEQYF. The CDR3 nucleotides are TGCAGCGTTGAAGAGGGGGAGAATGCGGACGAGCAGTACTTC.

This clonotype appeared many times. The genes are TRBV6-2 or TRBV6-3 and TRBJ2-1, with D tentatively TRBD1 (6 bases). This CDR3 comprises 15 residues. Trimming shortened V by 5 bases and J by 12 bases, and 23 bases separated the two germline ends. Germline V CDR1 and CDR2: MNHEY, SVGEGT. CDR3 protein: CASSIPGRGTPLQFF. The CDR3 coding sequence is TGTGCCAGCAGTATTCCGGGAAGGGGGACCCCTCTGCAGTTCTTC.

In this sample, this clonotype turned up a few times. The V call is TRBV10-1, the J call TRBJ2-5; 7 bases fit TRBD2. The junction had 1 base not matched to a gene; V was cut back by 2 bases and J by 4 bases. Germline V CDR1 and CDR2: WNHNN, SYGVQD (reference sequence). The length of the CDR3 is 13 residues. The CDR3 region has the DNA TGCGCCAGCAGTGAGGCGGGAGCAGAGACCCAGTACTTC. Its translation: CASSEAGAETQYF.

The chain employs TRBV19 and TRBJ2-2; D is ambiguous. The CDR3 covers 14 residues. Germline CDR1 is LNHDA and CDR2 is SQIVND (reference sequence). Trimming cost V 4 bases and J 6 bases, with 12 bases left between them. The CDR3 region is CASSKTPLAGELFF. The CDR3 DNA follows: TGTGCCAGTAGTAAAACTCCTTTGGCCGGGGAGCTGTTTTTT.

This clonotype was recorded many times. The V gene is TRBV12-3 or TRBV12-4, the J gene TRBJ1-3, with D uncertain. CDR3 length equals 12 residues. The V gene lost 8 bases and the J gene lost 0 bases, with 5 bases spanning the gap. The CDR3 is CASPSSGNTIYF. CDR3 coding DNA: TGTGCCAGCCCGAGCTCTGGAAACACCATATATTTT.